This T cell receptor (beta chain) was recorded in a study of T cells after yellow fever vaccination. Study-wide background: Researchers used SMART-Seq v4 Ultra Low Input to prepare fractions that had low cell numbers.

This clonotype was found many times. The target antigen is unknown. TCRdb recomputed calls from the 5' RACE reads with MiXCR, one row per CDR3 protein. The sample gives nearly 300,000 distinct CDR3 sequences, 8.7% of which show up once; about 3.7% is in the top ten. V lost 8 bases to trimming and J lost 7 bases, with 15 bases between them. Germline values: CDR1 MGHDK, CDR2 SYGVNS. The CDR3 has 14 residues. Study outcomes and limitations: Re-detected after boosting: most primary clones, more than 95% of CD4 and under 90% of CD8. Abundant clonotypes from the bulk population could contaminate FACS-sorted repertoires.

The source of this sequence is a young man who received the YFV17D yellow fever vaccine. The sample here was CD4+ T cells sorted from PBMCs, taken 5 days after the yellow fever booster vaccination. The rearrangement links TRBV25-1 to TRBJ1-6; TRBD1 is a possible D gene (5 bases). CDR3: CASLQAGVNSPLHF. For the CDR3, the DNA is TGTGCCAGCCTACAGGCGGGGGTCAATTCACCCCTCCACTTT.